This is a list of T cell receptor beta chains from one sample in a study of blood T cell repertoires in COVID-19. Generated by immunoSEQ multiplex PCR, the TCRdb table keeps only in-frame clones and is missing some. The repertoire has about 170,000 clones, about 90% of them found once; the top ten carry 1% to 1.5%. The sequenced material came from PBMCs or T cells enriched from blood (not recorded which). The origin of the receptors is a human donor with acute COVID-19. The donor label of this sample is uncertain. CDR3s include the opening cysteine and the closing phenylalanine or tryptophan. D genes are given only for firm matches. Expanded clones are given a class, and other clones once, few, many or no size at all.

V gene: TRBV27; clone size: -; D gene: -; J gene: TRBJ1-1; CDR3 protein: CASKVGYGTEAFF; CDR3 DNA: TGTGCCAGCAAGGTGGGCTACGGCACTGAAGCTTTCTTT
V gene: TRBV19; clone size: once; D gene: -; J gene: TRBJ1-1; CDR3 protein: CASSIAVGLGVMNTEAFF; CDR3 DNA: TGTGCCAGTAGTATAGCGGTGGGACTTGGGGTCATGAACACTGAAGCTTTCTTT
V gene: TRBV27; clone size: -; D gene: -; J gene: TRBJ1-1; CDR3 protein: CASSPPWSRGANTEAFF; CDR3 DNA: TGTGCCAGCAGTCCCCCGTGGTCTCGGGGGGCGAACACTGAAGCTTTCTTT
V gene: TRBV6-4; clone size: -; D gene: -; J gene: TRBJ2-1; CDR3 protein: CASSTGGPAYEQFF; CDR3 DNA: TGTGCCAGCAGCACGGGGGGCCCAGCTTATGAGCAGTTCTTC
V gene: TRBV5-4; clone size: -; D gene: TRBD2; J gene: TRBJ2-5; CDR3 protein: CASSLSSGGPRETQYF; CDR3 DNA: TGTGCCAGCAGCTTGAGTAGCGGGGGGCCGCGGGAGACCCAGTACTTC
V gene: TRBV7-9; clone size: -; D gene: -; J gene: TRBJ1-2; CDR3 protein: CASSKDRSHGYTF; CDR3 DNA: TGTGCCAGCAGCAAGGACAGATCACACGGCTACACCTTC
V gene: TRBV4-2; clone size: few; D gene: TRBD1; J gene: TRBJ2-5; CDR3 protein: CASSQQQGSEETQYF; CDR3 DNA: TGTGCCAGCAGCCAACAACAGGGGTCTGAGGAGACCCAGTACTTC
V gene: TRBV5-1; clone size: -; D gene: -; J gene: TRBJ1-1; CDR3 protein: CASWAVGGTEAFF; CDR3 DNA: TGCGCCAGCTGGGCCGTGGGGGGAACTGAAGCTTTCTTT
V gene: TRBV14; clone size: -; D gene: -; J gene: TRBJ1-1; CDR3 protein: CASSLLGGLNTEAFF; CDR3 DNA: TGTGCCAGCAGCCTCCTGGGAGGGCTAAACACTGAAGCTTTCTTT
V gene: TRBV29-1; clone size: -; D gene: -; J gene: TRBJ2-7; CDR3 protein: CSVSPSNYEQYF; CDR3 DNA: TGCAGCGTTAGTCCGTCTAACTACGAGCAGTACTTC
V gene: TRBV19; clone size: -; D gene: TRBD1; J gene: TRBJ1-2; CDR3 protein: CASSPEGAWYGYTF; CDR3 DNA: TGTGCCAGTAGCCCCGAGGGGGCTTGGTATGGCTACACCTTC
V gene: TRBV7-2; clone size: -; D gene: -; J gene: TRBJ1-1; CDR3 protein: CASSPGLSEAFF; CDR3 DNA: TGTGCCAGCAGCCCAGGGCTTAGTGAAGCTTTCTTT
V gene: TRBV7-2; clone size: -; D gene: TRBD1; J gene: TRBJ1-3; CDR3 protein: CASSPMQGAFGNTIYF; CDR3 DNA: TGTGCCAGCAGCCCAATGCAGGGGGCGTTCGGAAACACCATATATTTT
V gene: TRBV27; clone size: once; D gene: TRBD1; J gene: TRBJ2-7; CDR3 protein: CASSSYRGHYEQYF; CDR3 DNA: TGTGCCAGCAGTTCCTACAGGGGGCATTACGAGCAGTACTTC
V gene: TRBV23-1; clone size: few; D gene: TRBD2; J gene: TRBJ2-7; CDR3 protein: CASSQPAASGPFHEYF; CDR3 DNA: TGCGCCAGCAGTCAACCCGCCGCTAGCGGGCCTTTTCATGAGTACTTC
V gene: TRBV6-5; clone size: -; D gene: -; J gene: TRBJ2-2; CDR3 protein: CASSLATGYTGELFF; CDR3 DNA: TGTGCCAGCAGCCTTGCGACAGGATACACCGGGGAGCTGTTTTTT
V gene: TRBV27; clone size: -; D gene: TRBD1; J gene: TRBJ1-2; CDR3 protein: CASRPGTADYGYTF; CDR3 DNA: TGTGCCAGCAGACCCGGGACAGCAGACTATGGCTACACCTTC
V gene: TRBV24-1; clone size: -; D gene: -; J gene: TRBJ2-2; CDR3 protein: CATSDSSRGNTGELFF; CDR3 DNA: TGTGCCACCAGTGATTCTAGCAGGGGTAACACCGGGGAGCTGTTTTTT
V gene: TRBV2; clone size: -; D gene: -; J gene: TRBJ2-2; CDR3 protein: CASRVLENWELFF; CDR3 DNA: TGTGCCAGCAGAGTCTTAGAGAACTGGGAGCTGTTTTTT
V gene: TRBV5-6; clone size: -; D gene: -; J gene: TRBJ1-1; CDR3 protein: CASSRRGTEAFF; CDR3 DNA: TGTGCCAGCAGCAGAAGGGGGACTGAAGCTTTCTTT
V gene: TRBV6-1; clone size: -; D gene: TRBD1; J gene: TRBJ2-1; CDR3 protein: CASSEQGASWSHEQFF; CDR3 DNA: TGTGCCAGCAGTGAACAGGGGGCGAGCTGGTCGCATGAGCAGTTCTTC
V gene: TRBV2; clone size: -; D gene: TRBD1; J gene: TRBJ1-2; CDR3 protein: CASSELGNRGGGYTF; CDR3 DNA: TGTGCCAGCAGTGAGCTGGGGAACAGGGGGGGTGGCTACACCTTC
V gene: TRBV24-1; clone size: -; D gene: -; J gene: TRBJ1-1; CDR3 protein: CATSGGGLNTEAFF; CDR3 DNA: TGTGCCACCAGTGGAGGGGGTCTGAACACTGAAGCTTTCTTT
V gene: TRBV7-2; clone size: -; D gene: TRBD1; J gene: TRBJ1-5; CDR3 protein: CASSPIGTGGQPQHF; CDR3 DNA: TGTGCCAGCAGCCCAATCGGGACAGGGGGCCAGCCCCAGCATTTT
V gene: TRBV4-3; clone size: -; D gene: TRBD2; J gene: TRBJ2-5; CDR3 protein: CASSQASRGAGAQYF; CDR3 DNA: TGCGCCAGCAGCCAAGCTTCCCGTGGAGCGGGGGCCCAGTACTTC
V gene: TRBV15; clone size: -; D gene: -; J gene: TRBJ2-7; CDR3 protein: CATSDADSYEQYF; CDR3 DNA: TGTGCCACCAGCGATGCGGATTCCTACGAGCAGTACTTC
V gene: TRBV19; clone size: -; D gene: TRBD1; J gene: TRBJ2-5; CDR3 protein: CASRNRGQETQYF; CDR3 DNA: TGTGCCAGTAGGAACAGGGGGCAAGAGACCCAGTACTTC
V gene: TRBV2; clone size: -; D gene: -; J gene: TRBJ2-7; CDR3 protein: CASSDLVGKASYEQYF; CDR3 DNA: TGTGCCAGCAGTGACCTCGTCGGGAAGGCCTCCTACGAGCAGTACTTC
V gene: TRBV4-3; clone size: once; D gene: TRBD2; J gene: TRBJ2-2; CDR3 protein: CASSPTAGGQIGELFF; CDR3 DNA: TGCGCCAGCAGCCCCACCGCGGGGGGGCAAATCGGGGAGCTGTTTTTT
V gene: TRBV18; clone size: -; D gene: -; J gene: TRBJ2-1; CDR3 protein: CASSTMGGRDNEQFF; CDR3 DNA: TGTGCCAGCTCTACCATGGGGGGGCGAGACAATGAGCAGTTCTTC
V gene: TRBV15; clone size: -; D gene: TRBD1; J gene: TRBJ1-3; CDR3 protein: CATSGDRQGGNTIYF; CDR3 DNA: TGTGCCACCAGCGGCGATAGACAGGGTGGAAACACCATATATTTT
V gene: TRBV15; clone size: -; D gene: -; J gene: TRBJ1-1; CDR3 protein: CATSGTGDTEAFF; CDR3 DNA: TGTGCCACCAGCGGAACGGGGGACACTGAAGCTTTCTTT
V gene: TRBV5-6; clone size: -; D gene: -; J gene: TRBJ1-2; CDR3 protein: CASSLAGQPRGYTF; CDR3 DNA: TGTGCCAGCAGCTTGGCCGGACAGCCCAGGGGCTACACCTTC
V gene: TRBV2; clone size: -; D gene: TRBD2; J gene: TRBJ2-3; CDR3 protein: CASSASGGATDTQYF; CDR3 DNA: TGTGCCAGCAGTGCTAGCGGGGGGGCGACAGATACGCAGTATTTT
V gene: TRBV19; clone size: once; D gene: -; J gene: TRBJ1-1; CDR3 protein: CASSALGGNTEAFF; CDR3 DNA: TGTGCCAGTAGTGCTCTGGGGGGGAACACTGAAGCTTTCTTT
V gene: TRBV5-1; clone size: -; D gene: TRBD1; J gene: TRBJ1-2; CDR3 protein: CASRPFTGDYGYTF; CDR3 DNA: TGCGCCAGCAGACCCTTTACAGGGGACTATGGCTACACCTTC
V gene: TRBV30; clone size: once; D gene: -; J gene: TRBJ2-5; CDR3 protein: CAWSVLTAPGHF; CDR3 DNA: TGTGCCTGGAGCGTCCTGACAGCCCCTGGCCACTTC
V gene: TRBV10-3; clone size: -; D gene: -; J gene: TRBJ2-3; CDR3 protein: CAISELGAFTDTQYF; CDR3 DNA: TGTGCCATCAGTGAGTTGGGGGCATTCACAGATACGCAGTATTTT
V gene: TRBV7-2; clone size: -; D gene: TRBD2; J gene: TRBJ2-3; CDR3 protein: CASSSIGGGRMGDTQYF; CDR3 DNA: TGTGCCAGCAGCTCCATCGGGGGGGGCCGGATGGGAGATACGCAGTATTTT
V gene: TRBV28; clone size: once; D gene: -; J gene: TRBJ1-1; CDR3 protein: CASSLGLQMAFF; CDR3 DNA: TGTGCCAGCAGTTTGGGGCTACAGATGGCTTTCTTT
V gene: TRBV7-3; clone size: -; D gene: TRBD2; J gene: TRBJ2-5; CDR3 protein: CASSLSGLAGFETQYF; CDR3 DNA: TGTGCCAGCAGCTTAAGTGGACTAGCGGGGTTCGAGACCCAGTACTTC